Each of the 30 T cell receptor beta chains below was sequenced from the same sample in a study of patients and donors after allogeneic stem cell transplantation. TCRdb redid the calling of the RT-PCR reads with MiXCR, one entry per CDR3 protein. The table lists under 200,000 distinct CDR3 sequences, about 32% of them singletons. The sequencing input was blood, either unsorted or a sorted T cell fraction (not recorded which). The source of these receptors is a human donor who was either an allogeneic HSCT recipient or a stem cell or donor lymphocyte infusion donor (not recorded which). It is not recorded whose cells these are; they may come from a transplant donor.

The genes are TRBV10-2 and TRBJ2-2; D is perhaps TRBD1 (6 bases). The CDR3 extends over 15 amino acids. Germline-derived CDR1 and CDR2 are WSHSY and SAAADI. Deletions cut 5 bases from V and 6 bases from J, with 16 bases between. The CDR3 DNA reads as TGCGCCAGCAGTAGAGTCAGGGGTGCCGCCGGGGAGCTGTTTTTT. It codes for CASSRVRGAAGELFF.

This clonotype came up a few times. The V gene is TRBV28, the J gene TRBJ1-6; D unresolved. CDR1 MDHEN and CDR2 SYDVKM come from the germline V gene. V was shortened by 2 bases and J by 10 bases, with 21 bases between the two germline ends. The CDR3 is 17 residues long. CDR3 in amino acids: CASSLPYPRWEESPLHF. The CDR3, as DNA: TGTGCCAGCAGTTTACCCTACCCTCGTTGGGAGGAATCACCCCTCCACTTT.

This clonotype has more than one count but fewer than ten. The V gene is TRBV9, the J gene TRBJ2-1; TRBD1 is a possible D gene (5 bases). This CDR3 is built from 17 residues. Trimming removed 4 bases from V and 5 bases from J, with 22 bases in between. Germline values: CDR1 SGDLS, CDR2 YYNGEE. The CDR3 sequence: CASSSSPSGRKNNEQFF. The CDR3 DNA follows: TGTGCCAGCAGCTCATCCCCTTCAGGGCGAAAGAACAATGAGCAGTTCTTC.

The V gene is TRBV4-3, the J gene TRBJ2-5; D is uncertain. Germline V gene data show CDR1 as LGHNA and CDR2 as YSLEER. Trimming took 0 bases from V and 2 from J, leaving 13 bases between them. This CDR3 has 16 amino acids. The CDR3 bases are TGCGCCAGCAGCCAAGATTGGCACAGCGCACAAGAGACCCAGTACTTC. This gives the protein CASSQDWHSAQETQYF.

This clonotype was observed a few times. The chain carries TRBV12-3 or TRBV12-4 and TRBJ1-2; no clear D. Trimming stripped 3 bases from V and 8 bases from J, with 7 bases between. CDR3 size: 11 residues. CDR3 in amino acids: CASSFSSGYTF. The CDR3 coding sequence is TGTGCCAGCAGTTTTTCATCGGGCTACACCTTC.

In this sample, this clonotype turned up a few times. V and J are TRBV7-9 and TRBJ1-3; unclear D gene. Per germline, CDR1 SEHNR and CDR2 FQNEAQ (reference sequence). This CDR3 is 10 amino acids long. CDR3 in amino acids: CACSRNTIYF. The CDR3 DNA reads TGTGCTTGTTCTAGAAACACCATATATTTT.

This chain connects TRBV29-1 to TRBJ2-7, with 9 bases aligning to TRBD2. CDR3 length: 15 amino acids. Germline CDR1 reads SQVTM; CDR2 reads ANQGSEA. V lost 3 bases and J lost 4; bases outside the gene matches: 10. The CDR3 nucleotides read TGCAGCGTTGAGACCGGGACTAGCCGACCGTACGAGCAGTACTTC. It specifies CSVETGTSRPYEQYF.

In regard to this clonotype: At one end, the junction sequence differs from germline, possibly due to a read error. The chain is built from TRBV20-1 and TRBJ2-3, with D perhaps TRBD1 (5 bases). The CDR3 runs to 15 residues. The germline V gene encodes CDR1 DFQATT and CDR2 SNEGSKA (reference sequence). The CDR3: CSANRQGRALDTQYF. The CDR3 bases are TGTAGTGCTAACCGCCAGGGCAGGGCTCTAGATACGCAGTATTTT.

The chain joins TRBV6-5 to TRBJ2-5; 7 nucleotides align to TRBD2. CDR1 and CDR2 from the germline V gene are MNHEY and SVGAGI. The CDR3 consists of 15 residues. V lost 1 base, J lost 5 bases, and 7 bases stayed unmatched. CDR3 DNA: TGTGCCAGCAGTTACTTGGGTCTAGCGGCGGAGACCCAGTACTTC. It encodes CASSYLGLAAETQYF.

The sample holds a few counts of this clonotype. V and J are TRBV12-3 or TRBV12-4 and TRBJ1-1; no definite D call. The CDR3 runs to 11 residues. V was clipped by 2 bases and J by 7 bases, with 5 bases between them. CDR3 sequence: CASSLTFEAFF. For the CDR3, the DNA is TGTGCCAGCAGTTTAACGTTTGAAGCTTTCTTT.

The chain combines TRBV7-3 with TRBJ2-1, with D possibly TRBD2 on 6 matching bases. CDR3 length: 15 amino acids. The ends were cut back, 6 bases at V and 2 bases at J, with 14 bases in the middle. Germline assignment: CDR1 SGHTA and CDR2 FQGTGA. The CDR3 here is CASSQIAEPYNEQFF. The CDR3 nucleotides are TGTGCCAGCAGTCAAATAGCGGAGCCCTACAATGAGCAGTTCTTC.

This clonotype appeared many times. This chain joins TRBV4-1 and TRBJ1-2, with 10 positions matching TRBD1. The V gene end was trimmed by 3 bases and the J gene end by 6 bases; junction bases not matched to a gene: 4. The V gene's germline CDR1 is MGHRA and CDR2 YSYEKL. The CDR3 is made up of 14 amino acids. The CDR3 nucleotides read TGCGCCAGCAGCCAGGAAGGGACAGGGGATGGCTACACCTTC. Its translation is CASSQEGTGDGYTF.

This clonotype was seen more than once but under ten times. The rearrangement links TRBV7-9 to TRBJ1-1; D is ambiguous. Germline V gives CDR1 SEHNR, CDR2 FQNEAQ (reference sequence). The CDR3 covers 15 residues. Trimming left V 3 bases short and J 0 bases short, with 11 bases between. CDR3 protein: CASSFTGNLNTEAFF. In DNA, the CDR3 is TGTGCCAGCAGCTTCACCGGTAATCTGAACACTGAAGCTTTCTTT. The complete variable domain, with remaining parts taken from reference TRBV7-9 and TRBJ1-1, reads DTGVSQNPRHKITKRGQNVTFRCDPISEHNRLYWYRQTLGQGPEFLTYFQNEAQLEKSRLLSDRFSAERPKGSFSTLEIQRTEQGDSAMYLCASSFTGNLNTEAFFGQGTRLTVV.

The chain carries TRBV7-8 and TRBJ1-1; 8 nucleotides agree with TRBD1. The CDR3 extends over 21 amino acids. Losses at the gene ends were 1 base for V and 1 base for J; bases not matched to a gene: 20. Per germline, CDR1 SGHVS and CDR2 FQNEAQ. CDR3 DNA: TGTGCCAGCAGCTTAGTCTGGGGGGTCCCGGGACAGGTTGGGACGAACACTGAAGCTTTCTTT. Its translation is CASSLVWGVPGQVGTNTEAFF.

This chain connects TRBV10-3 to TRBJ2-3; TRBD2 matches at 8 bases. The CDR3 runs 17 residues. Germline values: CDR1 ENHRY, CDR2 SYGVKD. Trimming took 0 bases from V and 8 from J; bases not matched to a gene: 13. DNA of the CDR3: TGTGCCATCAGTGAGTCGACTAGCGCCTACCCTCCCTCTACGCAGTATTTT. It specifies CAISESTSAYPPSTQYF.

The J gene is TRBJ2-1, the V gene TRBV6-5; D is uncertain. CDR1 and CDR2 from the germline V gene are MNHEY and SVGAGI. The CDR3 runs to 15 residues. V shed 0 bases and J shed 4 bases, with 10 bases lying between them. CDR3 region: CASSYSGTEYNEQFF. The CDR3 DNA reads TGTGCCAGCAGTTACTCGGGCACGGAATACAATGAGCAGTTCTTC.

The chain employs TRBV6-5 and TRBJ2-1; 10 bases agree with TRBD2. Germline CDR1 reads MNHEY; CDR2 reads SVGAGI. The CDR3 has 14 residues. V trimming: 9 bases; J trimming: 10 bases; junction bases outside the gene matches: 12. As DNA, the CDR3 is TGTGCCAGTTACCAAAGCGGGAGGGCCGGCGAGCAGTTCTTC. It codes for CASYQSGRAGEQFF.

This clonotype came up a few times. The J gene is TRBJ2-5, the V gene TRBV2; D possibly uses TRBD1 or TRBD2 (6 bases each). V was clipped by 4 bases and J by 4 bases, with 13 bases between them. CDR3 size: 14 residues. Germline V gene lookup returns CDR1 SNHLY and CDR2 FYNNEI. The CDR3 DNA reads as TGTGCCAGCAGTGTTTGGGGGCGGGGAGAGACCCAGTACTTC. Translation: CASSVWGRGETQYF. Filled out from reference TRBV2 and TRBJ2-5, the complete variable domain reads EPEVTQTPSHQVTQMGQEVILRCVPISNHLYFYWYRQILGQKVEFLVSFYNNEISEKSEIFDDQFSVERPDGSNFTLKIRSTKLEDSAMYFCASSVWGRGETQYFGPGTRLLVL.

The chain is built from TRBV10-3 and TRBJ2-1; D is unresolved. V lost 0 bases and J lost 7, with 7 bases in between. Germline V lookup: CDR1 ENHRY, CDR2 SYGVKD. The CDR3 has 13 residues. This chain's CDR3 is CAISESRRNEQFF. The CDR3 coding sequence is TGTGCCATCAGTGAGTCCAGGCGAAATGAGCAGTTCTTC.

The chain has TRBV7-8 and TRBJ2-2; TRBD2 aligns across 8 bases. From germline, CDR1 is SGHVS and CDR2 FQNEAQ. This CDR3 has 15 amino acids. V was clipped by 5 bases and J by 1 base; unmatched bases: 3. Here the CDR3 reads CASSPLAVNTGELFF. The CDR3 nucleotides read TGTGCCAGCAGCCCACTAGCGGTGAACACCGGGGAGCTGTTTTTT.

This chain uses TRBV5-6 with TRBJ2-1; D unresolved. V lost 2 bases and J 0 bases, leaving 9 bases between the germline ends. The CDR3 consists of 15 residues. Germline loops: CDR1 SGHDT, CDR2 YYEEEE. The CDR3 bases are TGTGCCAGCAGCTTAGAGGTTAGCTCCTACAATGAGCAGTTCTTC. Amino acids: CASSLEVSSYNEQFF. Supplemented by reference TRBV5-6 and TRBJ2-1, the full variable domain reads DAGVTQSPTHLIKTRGQQVTLRCSPKSGHDTVSWYQQALGQGPQFIFQYYEEEERQRGNFPDRFSGHQFPNYSSELNVNALLLGDSALYLCASSLEVSSYNEQFFGPGTRLTVL.

V usage is TRBV7-9 and J usage is TRBJ2-7, with 7 bases aligning to TRBD2. The trim removed 10 bases at V and 3 bases at J, leaving 3 bases unmatched. The CDR3 spans 11 residues. CDR1 and CDR2 from the germline V gene are SEHNR and FQNEAQ (reference sequence). This CDR3 is CATGTIYEQYF. CDR3 sequence (DNA): TGTGCCACCGGGACTATCTACGAGCAGTACTTC.

V is TRBV4-3 and J is TRBJ2-7, with unresolved D. Germline CDR1 and CDR2: LGHNA and YSLEER. Trimming took off 4 bases at V and 0 bases at J, with 10 bases between the two ends. This CDR3 is built from 14 residues. The CDR3 loop is CASSPQTDSYEQYF. The CDR3 DNA is TGCGCCAGCAGCCCTCAGACTGACTCCTACGAGCAGTACTTC.

Concerning this clonotype: Its ends do not fully match the called genes, so a read error is possible. The chain couples TRBV5-1 to TRBJ2-7, with TRBD2 as a possible D gene (6 bases). The germline V gene encodes CDR1 SGHRS and CDR2 YFSETQ. The CDR3 length is 14 residues. In DNA, the CDR3 is TGCGCCAGCCGCTTCGGGACTCTTTCGTACGAGCAGTACTTC. This encodes CASRFGTLSYEQYF.

The chain couples TRBV28 to TRBJ2-7; 9 bases are a match to TRBD2. Germline V gives CDR1 MDHEN, CDR2 SYDVKM. Trimming at V came to 5 bases and at J to 4 bases, leaving 9 bases not matched to a gene. The CDR3 totals 15 residues. CDR3 in amino acids: CASSPPLAGPYEQYF. For the CDR3, the DNA is TGTGCCAGCAGTCCCCCGCTAGCGGGACCATACGAGCAGTACTTC.

Only a few counts were recorded for this clonotype. The chain recombines TRBV7-2 with TRBJ1-4; 9 positions agree with TRBD1. Germline values: CDR1 SGHTA, CDR2 FQGNSA. The ends lost 5 bases at V and 11 bases at J; junction bases unmatched: 6. This CDR3 comprises 13 residues. The CDR3, as DNA: TGTGCCAGCAGCCCGGACAGGGGAGGTAAACTGTTTTTT. Translating it yields CASSPDRGGKLFF.

This clonotype was observed a few times. The chain is built from TRBV20-1 and TRBJ2-1, with 10 bases identical to TRBD2. This CDR3 is 14 amino acids long. Per the germline V gene, CDR1 is DFQATT and CDR2 is SNEGSKA (reference sequence). Unmatched junction bases numbered 9, after V lost 1 base and J lost 12 bases. CDR3 loop: CSARGLAGPTGQFF. CDR3 sequence (DNA): TGCAGTGCTAGAGGACTAGCGGGTCCCACAGGGCAGTTCTTC.

This clonotype has just a few counts. V is TRBV6-5 and J is TRBJ1-2; D call uncertain. Germline loops: CDR1 MNHEY, CDR2 SVGAGI. V was clipped by 8 bases and J by 6 bases, with 13 bases between them. The CDR3 runs to 12 residues. The CDR3 here is CASGPPGDGYTF. CDR3 bases: TGTGCCAGCGGTCCCCCAGGAGATGGCTACACCTTC.

A few counts support this clonotype. The chain joins TRBV6-4 to TRBJ2-2, with TRBD1 as a possible D gene (5 bases). The germline V gene has CDR1 MRHNA and CDR2 SNTAGT. The V gene lost 2 bases and the J gene lost 5 bases, with 6 bases spanning the gap. The CDR3 consists of 13 residues. The CDR3 sequence: CASSDQGTGELFF. The CDR3 DNA sequence: TGTGCCAGCAGTGACCAGGGTACCGGGGAGCTGTTTTTT.

This chain connects TRBV6-5 to TRBJ2-7; unclear D gene. The CDR3 extends over 13 amino acids. V shed 0 bases and J shed 0 bases, with 3 bases lying between them. Germline-derived CDR1 and CDR2 are MNHEY and SVGAGI. CDR3 residues: CASSYSSSYEQYF. The CDR3 DNA reads as TGTGCCAGCAGTTACTCGAGCTCCTACGAGCAGTACTTC.